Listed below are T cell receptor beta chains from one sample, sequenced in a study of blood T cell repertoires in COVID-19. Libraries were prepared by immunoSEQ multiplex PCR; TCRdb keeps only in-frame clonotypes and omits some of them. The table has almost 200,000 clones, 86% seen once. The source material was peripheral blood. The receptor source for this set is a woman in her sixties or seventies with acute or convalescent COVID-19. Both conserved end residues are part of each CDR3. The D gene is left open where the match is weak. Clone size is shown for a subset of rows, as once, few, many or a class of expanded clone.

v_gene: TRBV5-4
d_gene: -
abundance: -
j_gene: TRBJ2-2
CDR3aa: CASSSSSAPGELFF
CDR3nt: TGTGCCAGCAGTTCCTCTAGCGCGCCCGGGGAGCTGTTTTTT

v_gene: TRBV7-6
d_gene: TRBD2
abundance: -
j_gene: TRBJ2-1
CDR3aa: CASSLALAASYNEQFF
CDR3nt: TGTGCCAGCAGCTTGGCCCTAGCGGCTTCCTACAATGAGCAGTTCTTC

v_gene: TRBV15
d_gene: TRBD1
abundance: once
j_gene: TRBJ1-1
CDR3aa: CATGQGGRNTEAFF
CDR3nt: TGTGCCACCGGACAGGGGGGTAGGAACACTGAAGCTTTCTTT

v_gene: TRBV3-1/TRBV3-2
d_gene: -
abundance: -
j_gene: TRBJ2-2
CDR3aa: CASSQGVTDITGELFF
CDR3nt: TGTGCCAGCAGCCAAGGGGTGACAGATATCACCGGGGAGCTGTTTTTT

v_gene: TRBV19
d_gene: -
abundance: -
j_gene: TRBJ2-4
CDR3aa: CASRPTGLDIQYF
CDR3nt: TGTGCCAGTAGGCCAACAGGGTTGGACATTCAGTACTTC

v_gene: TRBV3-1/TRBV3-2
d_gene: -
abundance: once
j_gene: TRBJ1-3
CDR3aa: CASSQDQDVRGNTIYF
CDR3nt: TGTGCCAGCAGCCAAGATCAGGACGTTAGGGGGAACACCATATATTTT

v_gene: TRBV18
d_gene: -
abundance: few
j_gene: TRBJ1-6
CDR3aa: CASSPLPYGQTYNSPLHF
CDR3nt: TGTGCCAGCTCACCCCTTCCGTATGGACAGACTTATAATTCACCCCTCCACTTT

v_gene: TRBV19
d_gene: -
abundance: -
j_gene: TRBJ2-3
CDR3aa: CASSIVRDSHTQYF
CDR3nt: TGTGCCAGTAGTATAGTCAGGGATTCGCATACGCAGTATTTT

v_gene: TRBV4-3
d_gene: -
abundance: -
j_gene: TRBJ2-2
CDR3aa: CASSQNLLVTGELFF
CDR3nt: TGCGCCAGCAGCCAAAACCTGCTAGTCACCGGGGAGCTGTTTTTT

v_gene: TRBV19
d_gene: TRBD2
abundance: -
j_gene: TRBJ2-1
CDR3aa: CASRTTSGGAIEQFF
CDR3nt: TGTGCCAGTAGGACCACTAGCGGGGGGGCTATTGAGCAGTTCTTC

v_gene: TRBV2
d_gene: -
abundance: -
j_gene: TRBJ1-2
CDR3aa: CASSPRTTGYYGYTF
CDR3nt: TGTGCCAGCAGCCCCAGGACGACAGGTTACTATGGCTACACCTTC

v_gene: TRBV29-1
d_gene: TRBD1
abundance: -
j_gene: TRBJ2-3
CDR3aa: CSVEGPGQGIPADTQYF
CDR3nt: TGCAGCGTTGAAGGTCCGGGACAGGGTATTCCCGCAGATACGCAGTATTTT

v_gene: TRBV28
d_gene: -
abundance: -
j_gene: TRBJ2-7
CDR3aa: CASSQGTYFIYEQYF
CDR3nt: TGTGCCAGCAGTCAGGGGACCTACTTTATCTACGAGCAGTACTTC

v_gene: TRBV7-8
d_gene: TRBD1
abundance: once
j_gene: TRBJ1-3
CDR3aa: CASSLIGGTGSAGNTIYF
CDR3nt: TGTGCCAGCAGCTTAATAGGGGGGACAGGAAGCGCTGGAAACACTATATATTTT

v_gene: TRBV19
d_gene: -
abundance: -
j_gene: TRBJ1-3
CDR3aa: CASSQTGGNTIYF
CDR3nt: TGTGCCAGTAGCCAAACGGGAGGAAACACCATATATTTT

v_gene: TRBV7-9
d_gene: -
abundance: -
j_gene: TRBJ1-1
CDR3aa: CASSFTPTEYTEAFF
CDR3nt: TGTGCCAGCAGCTTTACCCCGACAGAATACACTGAAGCTTTCTTT

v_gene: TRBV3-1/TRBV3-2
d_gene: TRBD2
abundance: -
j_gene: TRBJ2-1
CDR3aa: CASEITSGSYNEQFF
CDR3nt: TGTGCCAGCGAAATTACTAGCGGTTCCTACAATGAGCAGTTCTTC

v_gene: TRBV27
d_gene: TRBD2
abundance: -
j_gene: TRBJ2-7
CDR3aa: CASSRLAGGPEQYF
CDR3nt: TGTGCCAGCAGTCGACTAGCGGGAGGCCCCGAGCAGTACTTC

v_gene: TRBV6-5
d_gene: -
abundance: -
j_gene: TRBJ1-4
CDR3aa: CASRSPGGEKLFF
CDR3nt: TGTGCCAGCAGGTCCCCAGGAGGCGAAAAACTGTTTTTT

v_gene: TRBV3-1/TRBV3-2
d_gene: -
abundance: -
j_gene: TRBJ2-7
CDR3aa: CASSQDPSRGNYEQYF
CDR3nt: TGTGCCAGCAGCCAAGATCCTAGCAGGGGAAACTACGAGCAGTACTTC

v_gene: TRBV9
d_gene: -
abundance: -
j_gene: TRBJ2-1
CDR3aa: CASSVAGGNEQFF
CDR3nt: TGTGCCAGCAGCGTAGCGGGTGGGAATGAGCAGTTCTTC

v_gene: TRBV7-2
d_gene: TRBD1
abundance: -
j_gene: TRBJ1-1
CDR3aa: CASSPGQGNTEAFF
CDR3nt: TGTGCCAGCAGCCCGGGACAGGGTAACACTGAAGCTTTCTTT

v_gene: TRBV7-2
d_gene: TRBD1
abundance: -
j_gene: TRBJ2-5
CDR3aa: CASSLSSTGGQETQYF
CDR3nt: TGTGCCAGCAGCTTGTCATCCACAGGGGGCCAAGAGACCCAGTACTTC

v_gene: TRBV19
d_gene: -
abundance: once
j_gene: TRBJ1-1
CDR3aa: CASSIVGARGTEAFF
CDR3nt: TGTGCCAGTAGTATAGTAGGCGCGCGAGGGACTGAAGCTTTCTTT

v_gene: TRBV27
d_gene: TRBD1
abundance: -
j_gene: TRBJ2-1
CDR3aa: CASSLSPGQRFNEQFF
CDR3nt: TGTGCCAGCAGTTTATCACCGGGACAGCGATTTAATGAGCAGTTCTTC

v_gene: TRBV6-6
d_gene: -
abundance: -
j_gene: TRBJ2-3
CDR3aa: CASTEDSSTDTQYF
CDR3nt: TGTGCCAGCACCGAGGACAGTAGCACAGATACGCAGTATTTT

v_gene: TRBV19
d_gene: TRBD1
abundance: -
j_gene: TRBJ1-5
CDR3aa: CASSEGTGVGQPQHF
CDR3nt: TGTGCCAGTAGTGAAGGGACAGGGGTCGGACAGCCCCAGCATTTT

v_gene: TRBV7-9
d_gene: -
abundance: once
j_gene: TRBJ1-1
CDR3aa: CASSLGDRLEAFF
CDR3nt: TGTGCCAGCAGCTTAGGAGACAGGCTTGAAGCTTTCTTT

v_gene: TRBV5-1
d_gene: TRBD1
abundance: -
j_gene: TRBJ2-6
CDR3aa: CASTSGGLTAGANVLTF
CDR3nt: TGCGCCAGCACTTCAGGGGGCCTTACAGCCGGGGCCAACGTCCTGACTTTC

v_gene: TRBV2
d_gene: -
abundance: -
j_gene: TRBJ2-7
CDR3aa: CASSEEGNFAPSYEQYF
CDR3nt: TGTGCCAGCAGTGAGGAGGGCAACTTTGCCCCCTCCTACGAGCAGTACTTC

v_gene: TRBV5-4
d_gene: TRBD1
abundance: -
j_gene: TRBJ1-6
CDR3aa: CASSSGGGGQGVSPLHF
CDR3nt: TGTGCCAGCAGCTCGGGAGGCGGGGGACAGGGGGTCTCACCCCTCCACTTT

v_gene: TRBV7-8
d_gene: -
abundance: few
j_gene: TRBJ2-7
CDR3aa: CASSLTRDTRAGQYF
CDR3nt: TGTGCCAGCAGCTTAACCCGGGACACCCGAGCCGGGCAGTACTTC

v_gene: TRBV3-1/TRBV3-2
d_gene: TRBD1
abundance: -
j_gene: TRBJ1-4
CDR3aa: CASSQIRGQGAGGEKLFF
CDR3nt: TGTGCCAGCAGCCAAATCCGAGGACAGGGGGCTGGTGGTGAAAAACTGTTTTTT